This T cell receptor (beta chain) emerged from a study of T cell responses to AZD1222 COVID-19 vaccine. A note on this clone: Its specificity is not known.

Looked up from germline, CDR1 is SGHRS and CDR2 is YFSETQ. The CDR3 loop spans 16 amino acids. Between the trimmed V and J ends, which lost 0 bases and 4 bases, there was a span of 16 bases. Sequenced by immunoSEQ multiplex PCR; TCRdb stores in-frame clones only, minus some. Of around 120,000 clones listed, 80% to 95% are singletons. Findings of the study overall: No repertoire was sampled before or during the peak T cell response, only after it. Clonal diversity was possibly underestimated; the donors were predominantly white British and more often female. Baseline serology detected seropositivity in only 5 or 6 AZD1222 recipients. Receipt of two AZD1222 doses was followed by a rise in Spike-specific TCR breadth and depth.

This specimen was peripheral blood, taken on day 0 of AZD1222 vaccination. The receptor's source is an adult in good health. The V call is TRBV5-1, the J call TRBJ1-2; D might be TRBD1 (5 bases). CDR3 nucleotide sequence: TGCGCCAGCAGCTTGGAGGGAGGACACGGCGTCTATGGCTACACCTTC. Translation: CASSLEGGHGVYGYTF.